The present T cell receptor beta chain was sequenced within a study of blood T cell repertoires in COVID-19. The overall study: Spain, Italy and the United States supplied samples that represented acute and convalescent COVID-19. The analysed material was cDNA or gDNA that came from T cells, B-cell-depleted T cells, or PBMCs.

As handled by the study authors: Amplification of reference gene primers provided the estimated nucleated cell counts. Sequenced by immunoSEQ multiplex PCR; TCRdb stores in-frame clones only, minus some. That table gives V, J and clone size, and the DNA gave D and trimming. The table records 200,000 to 300,000 clones, 70% to 85% of them present only once. Deletions cut 1 base from V and 0 bases from J, with 14 bases between. From germline, CDR1 is SNHLY and CDR2 FYNNEI. This CDR3 is built from 17 residues. V is TRBV2 and J is TRBJ2-3; TRBD2 is a possible D gene (5 bases). This sequence was found in a man aged 40-49 years who had recovered from COVID-19. Sequencing was performed on peripheral blood. The CDR3 nucleotides are TGTGCCAGCAGTGAAGGTTTGGCGGGCCTTAGCACAGATACGCAGTATTTT. It translates to CASSEGLAGLSTDTQYF.